This T cell receptor beta chain originates from a study of T cells in Graves' hyperthyroidism and ophthalmopathy. Cells are PBMCs isolated from around 9.4 ml of fresh blood. This clonotype came up many times. Using RNA transcripts as the source, TCR beta CDR3 regions were amplified. First-round RT-PCR with HTBI primers amplified the TCR CDR3 region. TCRdb analysed the multiplex PCR reads with MiXCR anew, one entry per CDR3 protein. This sample has hundreds of thousands of distinct CDR3 sequences, with 19% found just once. There are 16 residues in the CDR3. The V and J ends lost 0 bases and 6 bases, in that order; junction bases with no gene match: 7. The germline CDR1 and CDR2 sequences are SQVTM and ANQGSEA.

The sample taken for sequencing was blood. The sequence came from a woman aged 18-29 years with Graves' hyperthyroidism. J is TRBJ2-2 and V is TRBV29-1; 10 nucleotides match TRBD2. The CDR3 loop is CSVEDPIGTSAGELFF. The DNA of the CDR3 is TGCAGCGTTGAAGATCCTATAGGGACTAGCGCCGGGGAGCTGTTTTTT.